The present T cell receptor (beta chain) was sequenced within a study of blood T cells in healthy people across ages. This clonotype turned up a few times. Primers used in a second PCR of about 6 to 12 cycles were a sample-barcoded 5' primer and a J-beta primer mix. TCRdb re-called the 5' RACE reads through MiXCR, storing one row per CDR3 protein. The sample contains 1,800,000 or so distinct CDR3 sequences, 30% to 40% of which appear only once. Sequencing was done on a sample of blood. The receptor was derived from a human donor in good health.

CDR3 nucleotides: TGTGCCAGCAGCCTTGGTACGAGCAATCTGCGCACAGATACGCAGTATTTT. Amino acid sequence: CASSLGTSNLRTDTQYF. This chain links TRBV7-7 with TRBJ2-3; no clear D gene. Germline V gene data show CDR1 as SSHAT and CDR2 as FNYEAQ (reference sequence). V was trimmed by 5 bases and J by 1 base, leaving 19 bases between them. The CDR3 is 17 residues long.